These T cell receptor beta chains were read from a single sample in a study of molecular identifiers for immune sequencing clone quantification. TCRdb passed the PCR reads through MiXCR, listing each CDR3 protein once. This sample carries about 9,800 distinct CDR3 sequences, 19% of them seen once, and the ten largest clones take 1.3% to 1.5%. Sequencing was performed on naive CD8+ T cells from blood, with Jurkat cell RNA spiked in. These receptors all stem from a human donor in good health. Some libraries in this study had Jurkat cell RNA spiked in. The CDR3 runs from the conserved cysteine through the conserved F or W. A D gene is named only where the DNA matches it firmly. Clone size is shown for a subset of rows, as once, few, many or a class of expanded clone.

clone_size j_call v_call d_call cdr3_aa cdr3_nt
medium-sized TRBJ2-1 TRBV20-1 TRBD2 CSARVGTSGSEQFF TGCAGTGCTAGAGTGGGGACTAGCGGGTCTGAGCAGTTCTTC
medium-sized TRBJ2-6 TRBV18 NA CASSPPGLLAGSGGANVLTF TGTGCCAGCTCACCACCGGGACTTCTGGCAGGCTCAGGTGGGGCCAACGTCCTGACTTTC
many TRBJ2-1 TRBV7-6 NA CASSLDTPPSSYNEQFF TGTGCCAGCAGCTTAGACACTCCCCCTAGCTCCTACAATGAGCAGTTCTTC
many TRBJ1-1 TRBV28 NA CASSLSRTEAFF TGTGCCAGCAGTTTATCGAGGACTGAAGCTTTCTTT
many TRBJ2-5 TRBV7-6 TRBD2 CASSLGGYSGETQYF TGTGCCAGCAGCTTAGGTGGCTATAGCGGGGAGACCCAGTACTTC
medium-sized TRBJ1-1 TRBV7-6 NA CASSLTGRWDTEAFF TGTGCCAGCAGCTTAACGGGCCGCTGGGACACTGAAGCTTTCTTT
many TRBJ2-7 TRBV5-6 NA CASSFGLEQYF TGTGCCAGCAGCTTTGGTCTCGAGCAGTACTTC
many TRBJ2-3 TRBV7-9 TRBD1 CASRARTGGSVDTQYF TGTGCCAGCAGAGCGAGGACAGGGGGCTCTGTAGATACGCAGTATTTT
NA TRBJ2-7 TRBV6-1 TRBD2 CASAYGRLEQYF TGTGCCAGCGCATACGGGAGGCTCGAGCAGTACTTC
many TRBJ2-7 TRBV6-5 NA CASSQLQGSYEQYF TGTGCCAGCAGTCAACTACAGGGTTCCTACGAGCAGTACTTC
medium-sized TRBJ1-4 TRBV6-5 NA CASRQAAVGLNEKLFF TGTGCCAGCAGGCAAGCCGCGGTTGGGCTTAATGAAAAACTGTTTTTT
NA TRBJ1-1 TRBV9 TRBD1 CASSKGAGGLDTEAFF TGTGCCAGCAGCAAAGGTGCAGGGGGCTTGGACACTGAAGCTTTCTTT
medium-sized TRBJ2-3 TRBV28 NA CASSLWADTQYF TGTGCCAGCAGTTTATGGGCGGATACGCAGTATTTT
medium-sized TRBJ2-3 TRBV7-9 TRBD2 CASSFRLAGDPDTQYF TGTGCCAGCAGCTTCCGACTAGCGGGAGACCCAGATACGCAGTATTTT
medium-sized TRBJ2-1 TRBV29-1 TRBD2 CSVEDSWGAGAYNEQFF TGCAGCGTTGAAGATTCCTGGGGAGCGGGAGCCTACAATGAGCAGTTCTTC
NA TRBJ1-1 TRBV4-3 TRBD1 CASSQDKTGGGTEAFF TGCGCCAGCAGCCAAGATAAGACAGGGGGAGGCACTGAAGCTTTCTTT
many TRBJ2-7 TRBV7-9 NA CASSLTVFPYEQYF TGTGCCAGCAGCTTAACAGTATTTCCCTACGAGCAGTACTTC
medium-sized TRBJ1-5 TRBV23-1 TRBD1 CASSQSTGQGFILGQPQHF TGCGCCAGCAGTCAATCTACGGGACAGGGGTTCATATTAGGTCAGCCCCAGCATTTT
medium-sized TRBJ1-5 TRBV28 TRBD1 CASSVGQAIHQPQHF TGTGCCAGCAGTGTTGGACAGGCCATCCATCAGCCCCAGCATTTT
medium-sized TRBJ2-3 TRBV3-1 NA CASSQGIRGSTDTQYF TGTGCCAGCAGCCAAGGGATCCGGGGTAGCACAGATACGCAGTATTTT
medium-sized TRBJ2-5 TRBV7-9 NA CAILRGTNQETQYF TGTGCCATACTCCGAGGAACGAACCAAGAGACCCAGTACTTC
many TRBJ2-2 TRBV19 NA CASSIWGASAGELFF TGTGCCAGTAGTATCTGGGGGGCGAGCGCCGGGGAGCTGTTTTTT
once TRBJ2-7 TRBV7-9 NA CASSFVVEQYF TGTGCCAGCAGCTTTGTCGTCGAGCAGTACTTC
medium-sized TRBJ2-5 TRBV7-6 TRBD1 CASSLGQGLETQYF TGTGCCAGCAGCTTAGGACAGGGTCTCGAGACCCAGTACTTC
NA TRBJ2-2 TRBV15 TRBD2 CASSRDLRLAGEPFF TGTGCCAGCAGCAGAGATCTCCGACTAGCCGGGGAGCCGTTTTTT
medium-sized TRBJ2-7 TRBV28 TRBD1 CASSPGQGIIEQYF TGTGCCAGCAGCCCGGGACAGGGAATCATCGAGCAGTACTTC
medium-sized TRBJ1-1 TRBV7-9 NA CASSKRETGSTEAFF TGTGCCAGCAGCAAACGGGAAACAGGGTCCACTGAAGCTTTCTTT
NA TRBJ2-3 TRBV5-1 NA CASSLRASRAADTQYF TGCGCCAGCAGCTTAAGGGCCTCGAGGGCAGCAGATACGCAGTATTTC
NA TRBJ2-7 TRBV20-1 TRBD2 CSATGTGGSYEQYF TGCAGTGCTACGGGCACGGGAGGCTCCTACGAGCAGTACTTC
many TRBJ2-7 TRBV4-1 TRBD2 CASSQGTSGGYEQYF TGCGCCAGCAGCCAGGGGACTAGCGGGGGCTACGAGCAGTACTTC
many TRBJ1-1 TRBV4-3 NA CASSQDQGGNTEAFF TGCGCCAGCAGCCAAGACCAAGGGGGGAACACTGAAGCTTTCTTT
medium-sized TRBJ1-1 TRBV28 NA CASSLQMNTEAFF TGTGCCAGCAGTTTACAGATGAACACTGAAGCTTTCTTT
medium-sized TRBJ2-7 TRBV20-1 TRBD2 CSAREASGGWNEQYF TGCAGTGCTAGAGAGGCTAGCGGGGGGTGGAACGAGCAGTACTTC
many TRBJ2-5 TRBV7-9 NA CASSLASRPGTQYF TGTGCCAGCAGCTTAGCTAGCCGACCCGGGACCCAGTACTTC
medium-sized TRBJ2-3 TRBV5-4 NA CASSVTSDTQYF TGTGCCAGCAGCGTTACCTCAGATACGCAGTATTTT
many TRBJ2-7 TRBV9 NA CASSDDYSYEQYF TGTGCCAGCAGCGACGACTACTCCTACGAGCAGTACTTC
NA TRBJ2-3 TRBV7-2 NA CASSLLTKDTQYF TGTGCCAGCAGCTTACTTACTAAAGATACGCAGTATTTT
NA TRBJ2-3 TRBV7-9 TRBD2 CASSLVAGGLWDTQYF TGTGCCAGCAGCTTAGTAGCGGGAGGGCTCTGGGATACGCAGTATTTT
NA TRBJ2-5 TRBV7-2 TRBD2 CASRLLAGGPGTQYF TGCGCCAGCAGATTACTAGCGGGGGGGCCAGGGACCCAGTACTTC
medium-sized TRBJ2-3 TRBV7-9 TRBD2 CASSLTTSGEEDTQYF TGTGCCAGCAGCTTGACGACTAGCGGGGAGGAGGATACGCAGTATTTT
many TRBJ2-7 TRBV28 NA CASKKSTKDPGARTF TGTGCCAGCAAAAAGTCCACGAAAGACCCAGGGGCCCGTACCTTC
medium-sized TRBJ2-3 TRBV11-2 NA CASSQWGSADTQYF TGTGCCAGCAGCCAGTGGGGTAGCGCAGATACGCAGTATTTT
medium-sized TRBJ2-1 TRBV28 NA CASSSPRPLWRNEQFF TGTGCCAGCAGTTCGCCAAGGCCCCTATGGCGCAATGAGCAGTTCTTC
medium-sized TRBJ2-3 TRBV2 NA CASSELHAKDTDTQYF TGTGCCAGCAGTGAACTACATGCTAAGGACACAGATACGCAGTATTTT
NA TRBJ2-3 TRBV29-1 TRBD2 CSVEGTSGETTDTQYF TGCAGCGTTGAAGGGACTAGCGGGGAAACCACAGATACGCAGTATTTT
many TRBJ2-7 TRBV12-3/TRBV12-4 TRBD1 CASSEGTGVYEQYF TGTGCCAGCAGTGAGGGGACAGGGGTATACGAGCAGTACTTC
medium-sized TRBJ1-3 TRBV9 NA CASSVDRTSGNTIYF TGTGCCAGCAGCGTAGACAGGACCTCTGGAAACACCATATATTTT
medium-sized TRBJ2-7 TRBV6-2/TRBV6-3 NA CASRRGGNAYEQYF TGTGCCAGCAGAAGGGGTGGGAATGCCTACGAGCAGTACTTC
medium-sized TRBJ2-7 TRBV29-1 NA CSVVPLAARYEQYF TGCAGCGTTGTTCCTTTAGCCGCGAGATACGAGCAGTACTTC
many TRBJ2-2 TRBV2 NA CASSEYRGGINTGELFF TGTGCCAGCAGTGAATACAGGGGGGGTATAAACACCGGGGAGCTGTTTTTT